This TCR beta chain was found in a study of cytotoxic CD8 clonotypes in ibrutinib-treated CLL. Produced via immunoSEQ multiplex PCR; TCRdb's table is partial and in-frame only. The sample includes more than 55,000 clones, over 60% of them seen just once. This receptor was identified in a human donor with chronic lymphocytic leukemia. The starting material was PBMCs, obtained after 12 months of ibrutinib treatment.

CDR3 sequence: CASWKGSYEEQYF. The CDR3 DNA follows: TGTGCCAGCTGGAAGGGTTCCTACGAGGAGCAGTACTTC. The chain has TRBV6-6 and TRBJ2-7; no clear D. The CDR3 has 13 residues. The V gene's germline CDR1 is MNHNY and CDR2 SVGAGI (reference sequence). V lost 8 bases and J lost 7, with 18 bases in between.